This TCR beta chain was found in a study of T-cell reconstitution after alpha-beta-depleted transplantation in children. Unique molecular identifiers were incorporated when the TCRbeta library was constructed. A single record per CDR3 protein comes from TCRdb applying MiXCR to the PCR reads. The data contain tens of thousands of distinct CDR3 sequences, 7.3% of them singletons. Germline lookup yields CDR1 MDHEN and CDR2 SYDVKM. The CDR3 spans 13 residues. V lost 5 bases and J lost 2, with 7 bases in between. This clonotype was counted many times. The chain carries TRBV28 and TRBJ2-1; the D is unclear. The material was PBMCs from the stem cell graft donor, obtained from the stem cell graft. The source of this sequence is a human donor who donated a stem cell graft to a child with acute lymphoblastic leukemia. CDR3 residues: CASSAGPYNEQFF. CDR3 nucleotide sequence: TGTGCCAGCAGTGCTGGGCCCTACAATGAGCAGTTCTTC.